This T cell receptor (beta chain) was observed in a study of T cells in Graves' hyperthyroidism and ophthalmopathy. This CDR3 is built from 13 residues. With 8 bases clipped from V and 1 base from J, the junction kept 1 base outside the gene matches. Germline V CDR1 and CDR2: SNHLY, FYNNEI. Researchers amplified the TCR beta CDR3 regions from RNA transcripts. HTBI primers were the set used in a first-round RT-PCR of the TCR CDR3. TCRdb called the multiplex PCR reads again in MiXCR, with one record for every CDR3 protein. The top ten clones hold around 20% of a sample with 540,000 or so distinct CDR3 sequences, 40% to 55% of them seen once.

This chain joins TRBV2 and TRBJ2-2; 7 bases are a match to TRBD2. This receptor was taken from an adult woman with Graves' disease, either hyperthyroidism or ophthalmopathy (not recorded which). The sequenced material came from peripheral blood or thyroid tissue (not recorded which). Here the CDR3 reads CASPSGNTGELFF. CDR3 bases: TGTGCCAGCCCTAGCGGGAACACCGGGGAGCTGTTTTTT.